Below, 24 T cell receptor beta chains from the same sample are listed, as sequenced in a study of shared clonotypes between healthy human individuals (TCRdb year 2020). The library was built by means of the immunoSEQ multiplex PCR assay. TCRdb carries this immuneACCESS record with in-frame sequences only. Its versions omit some clonotypes, under half of them owing to an unresolved V gene in the studies checked, with the rest unexplained. The sample has 1,500,000 or so clones on record, 97% to 99% of them singletons. Together, the top ten hold about 0.34% of the sample. Sequencing was performed on naive CD4+ T cells sorted from blood. The sample's cell subset or site label, in plain terms: CD45RA+ positively selected. The receptors were sampled from a man aged 25 to 45 in good health.

This chain connects TRBV29-1 to TRBJ2-7, with 9 bases aligning to TRBD1. The CDR3 extends over 13 amino acids. Germline V gene data show CDR1 as SQVTM and CDR2 as ANQGSEA. Unmatched junction bases numbered 9, after V lost 6 bases and J lost 6 bases. CDR3 in amino acids: CSVRDRVVGEQYF. In DNA, the CDR3 is TGCAGCGTCCGGGACAGGGTTGTTGGCGAGCAGTACTTC.

This chain connects TRBV11-2 to TRBJ2-7; D tentatively fits TRBD1 or TRBD2 (6 bases each). Germline V gives CDR1 SGHAT, CDR2 FQNNGV. CDR3 length: 15 amino acids. Deletions cut 6 bases from V and 3 bases from J, with 18 bases between. CDR3 in amino acids: CASSYNRDSFYEQYF. CDR3 sequence (DNA): TGTGCCAGCAGTTACAACAGGGACTCATTCTACGAGCAGTACTTC. Drawing the rest from reference TRBV11-2 and TRBJ2-7, the complete variable domain is EAGVAQSPRYKIIEKRQSVAFWCNPISGHATLYWYQQILGQGPKLLIQFQNNGVVDDSQLPKDRFSAERLKGVDSTLKIQPAKLEDSAVYLCASSYNRDSFYEQYFGPGTRLTVT.

The chain couples TRBV29-1 to TRBJ2-1, with D uncertain. V lost 3 bases, J lost 15 bases, and 18 bases lay in between. The CDR3 runs to 12 residues. Germline CDR1 is SQVTM and CDR2 is ANQGSEA. The CDR3 nucleotides read TGCAGCGTTGATCTAGGAGTAGCTATTAGGTTCTTC. Translating it yields CSVDLGVAIRFF.

CDR3 DNA: TGCGCCAGCAGCTTGGCGCACAAGGGGTTGGAGACCCAGTACTTC. As protein: CASSLAHKGLETQYF. The chain has TRBV5-1 and TRBJ2-5, with a tentative D call TRBD1 (5 bases). Germline loops: CDR1 SGHRS, CDR2 YFSETQ. The CDR3 contains 15 residues. Trimming stripped 0 bases from V and 5 bases from J, with 14 bases between.

The genes are TRBV29-1 and TRBJ1-1; 8 positions match TRBD1. J gave up 4 bases and V 7 bases, and 14 bases lay outside the gene matches. The CDR3 is 15 amino acids. Germline-derived CDR1 and CDR2 are SQVTM and ANQGSEA. The DNA of the CDR3 is TGCAGCGGTCGAACATTCAGGGGGCTCGGCACTGAAGCTTTCTTT. Protein: CSGRTFRGLGTEAFF.

The rearrangement joins TRBV9 to TRBJ2-4; perhaps D is TRBD1 or TRBD2 (6 bases each). Germline CDR1 is SGDLS and CDR2 is YYNGEE. Trimming removed 3 bases at V and 9 bases at J, with 22 bases between. The CDR3 extends over 16 amino acids. CDR3 in amino acids: CASSAYDRMEGGIQYF. The CDR3 coding sequence is TGTGCCAGCAGCGCATACGACAGGATGGAGGGGGGCATTCAGTACTTC.

The rearrangement uses TRBV19 and TRBJ2-5; tentatively, D is TRBD1 (7 bases). CDR3 length equals 14 residues. Germline loops: CDR1 LNHDA, CDR2 SQIVND (reference sequence). Trimming took off 3 bases at V and 5 bases at J, with 13 bases between the two ends. The CDR3 region has the DNA TGTGCCAGTAGTATCTGGCAGGGGGGCGAGACCCAGTACTTC. Amino acid sequence: CASSIWQGGETQYF.

V and J are TRBV29-1 and TRBJ1-1, with D unresolved. Per germline, CDR1 SQVTM and CDR2 ANQGSEA. The CDR3 extends over 12 amino acids. The V end was cut by 2 bases, the J end by 6 bases, with 10 bases between. The CDR3 DNA is TGCAGCGTTGAACTAGGGTCCGCTGAAGCTTTCTTT. It encodes CSVELGSAEAFF.

This chain links TRBV29-1 with TRBJ2-5; TRBD1 aligns across 8 bases. J gave up 5 bases and V 4 bases, and 6 bases lay outside the gene matches. Germline CDR1 and CDR2: SQVTM and ANQGSEA. This CDR3 spans 13 amino acids. This CDR3 is CSVARGLPETQYF. Here the CDR3 DNA reads TGCAGCGTTGCCAGGGGGCTACCCGAGACCCAGTACTTC.

This clone appeared a single time. The chain is built from TRBV28 and TRBJ2-7; TRBD2 aligns across 10 bases. V was clipped by 6 bases and J by 2 bases; unmatched bases: 7. Germline V gene sequence: CDR1 MDHEN, CDR2 SYDVKM. The CDR3 extends over 15 amino acids. The CDR3 DNA sequence: TGTGCCAGCAGGGGAGGGCTAGCGGGAGCCTACGAGCAGTACTTC. Its translation: CASRGGLAGAYEQYF.

This chain connects TRBV5-4 to TRBJ2-1; 13 nucleotides line up with TRBD2. CDR3 length: 15 amino acids. Unmatched junction bases numbered 3, after V lost 4 bases and J lost 5 bases. CDR1 and CDR2 (germline): SGHNT, YYREEE (reference sequence). In DNA form, the CDR3 reads TGTGCCAGCAGCCCACTAGCGGGAGGGGACAATGAGCAGTTCTTC. Its protein product is CASSPLAGGDNEQFF.

The chain joins TRBV28 to TRBJ2-1; TRBD2 aligns across 10 bases. The CDR3 runs to 20 residues. Per the germline V gene, CDR1 is MDHEN and CDR2 is SYDVKM. Germline trimming cut 2 bases from V and 4 bases from J; bases unmatched to any gene: 17. The CDR3 DNA reads as TGTGCCAGCAGTTTAAGAGTCCTAGCGGGAGTTTTTGCTCATTACAATGAGCAGTTCTTC. Translating gives CASSLRVLAGVFAHYNEQFF. The full variable domain, in which reference TRBV28 and TRBJ2-1 provide the parts outside the CDR3, is DVKVTQSSRYLVKRTGEKVFLECVQDMDHENMFWYRQDPGLGLRLIYFSYDVKMKEKGDIPEGYSVSREKKERFSLILESASTNQTSMYLCASSLRVLAGVFAHYNEQFFGPGTRLTVL.

The gene calls are TRBV9 and TRBJ1-5; possibly TRBD1 for D (6 bases). CDR3 size: 14 residues. Between the trimmed V and J ends, which lost 7 bases and 6 bases, there was a span of 17 bases. In germline, CDR1 is SGDLS, CDR2 YYNGEE. CDR3 sequence: CASGMGGQGQPQHF. The CDR3 nucleotides are TGTGCCAGCGGGATGGGGGGGCAGGGTCAGCCCCAGCATTTT.

In its sample, this clone was seen once. The CDR3 sequence is CASSSTGNYGYTF. CDR3 coding DNA: TGCGCCAGCAGCTCGACAGGGAACTATGGCTACACCTTC. The chain carries TRBV5-1 and TRBJ1-2, with TRBD1 matching 7 bases. Germline-derived CDR1 and CDR2 are SGHRS and YFSETQ. After removal of 3 bases from V and 2 bases from J, the junction contained 1 base not matched to a gene. The CDR3 extends over 13 amino acids.

The rearrangement links TRBV6-5 to TRBJ1-2; no firm D call. Germline CDR1 is MNHEY and CDR2 is SVGAGI. V shed 6 bases and J shed 6 bases, with 8 bases lying between them. This CDR3 is built from 11 residues. As DNA, the CDR3 is TGTGCCAGCAGATACCAAAATGGCTACACCTTC. This translates into CASRYQNGYTF.

The chain couples TRBV2 to TRBJ2-7; D is undetermined. The germline V and J ends were trimmed by 3 bases and 2 bases, with 8 bases remaining between them. Germline V CDR1 and CDR2: SNHLY, FYNNEI. CDR3 size: 13 residues. CDR3: CASSERNAYEQYF. The CDR3 DNA sequence: TGTGCCAGCAGTGAGCGGAACGCCTACGAGCAGTACTTC.

This clone was observed once. Other DNA sequences in the sample encode the same CDR3. V gene TRBV9 combines with J gene TRBJ1-2; D not resolved. Between the trimmed V and J ends, which lost 1 base and 3 bases, there was a span of 7 bases. CDR1 and CDR2 from the germline V gene are SGDLS and YYNGEE. CDR3 length equals 13 residues. The CDR3 DNA is TGTGCCAGCAGCGTACGGGTGGACTATGGCTACACCTTC. Its translation: CASSVRVDYGYTF.

The chain uses TRBV6-5 and TRBJ1-1, with a tentative D call TRBD1 (6 bases). Trimming stripped 6 bases from V and 6 bases from J, with 17 bases between. This CDR3 is 14 amino acids long. Germline CDR1 reads MNHEY; CDR2 reads SVGAGI. CDR3: CASSQTRGGAEAFF. The CDR3 bases are TGTGCCAGCAGCCAGACCAGGGGAGGAGCTGAAGCTTTCTTT.

This chain joins TRBV29-1 and TRBJ1-1, with D possibly matching TRBD1 (5 bases). The ends were cut back, 0 bases at V and 9 bases at J, with 14 bases in the middle. In germline, CDR1 is SQVTM, CDR2 ANQGSEA. CDR3 length equals 13 residues. CDR3 DNA: TGCAGCGTTGAAGATCCCTCGGGGGTCAAAGCTTTCTTT. Amino acid sequence: CSVEDPSGVKAFF.

The chain links TRBV6-1 to TRBJ2-3; TRBD2 matches 13 bases. The CDR3 spans 13 residues. Trimming at V came to 11 bases and at J to 3 bases, leaving 2 bases not matched to a gene. CDR1 MNHNS and CDR2 SASEGT come from the germline V gene. The CDR3 sequence: CAGGLAGTDTQYF. The CDR3 nucleotides are TGTGCCGGGGGACTAGCGGGAACAGATACGCAGTATTTT.

The V and J genes are TRBV14 and TRBJ2-1, with D perhaps assigned TRBD1 or TRBD2 (6 bases each). The V gene's germline CDR1 is SGHDN and CDR2 FVKESK. Trimming removed 3 bases at V and 4 bases at J, with 16 bases between. The CDR3 totals 16 residues. The DNA of the CDR3 is TGTGCCAGCAGCCACCCAGCCGGGGGCGTTTACAATGAGCAGTTCTTC. As protein: CASSHPAGGVYNEQFF.

The V gene is TRBV7-9, the J gene TRBJ2-5; no reliable D call. The V gene's germline CDR1 is SEHNR and CDR2 FQNEAQ (reference sequence). V was shortened by 2 bases and J by 2 bases, with 6 bases between the two germline ends. This CDR3 has 13 residues. The CDR3 bases are TGTGCCAGCAGCTTAATAGGTCAAGAGACCCAGTACTTC. It is translated as CASSLIGQETQYF.

The chain couples TRBV18 to TRBJ2-7; D may correspond to TRBD1 or TRBD2 (5 bases each). The germline V gene encodes CDR1 KGHSH and CDR2 LQKENI. The CDR3 totals 14 residues. The V gene lost 2 bases and the J gene lost 3 bases, with 11 bases spanning the gap. CDR3 in DNA: TGTGCCAGCTCACCAACGGGGCAGTTCTACGAGCAGTACTTC. It is translated as CASSPTGQFYEQYF.

The V and J genes are TRBV9 and TRBJ2-7, with 12 bases that match TRBD2. The germline V gene encodes CDR1 SGDLS and CDR2 YYNGEE. This CDR3 spans 15 amino acids. V shed 3 bases, J shed 5 bases, and the junction held 6 bases outside the gene matches. CDR3 sequence reads: CASSASSGRADEQYF. CDR3 coding DNA: TGTGCCAGCAGCGCCTCTAGCGGGAGGGCCGACGAGCAGTACTTC.